The present T cell receptor beta chain was sequenced within a study of regulatory and conventional T cells in RAG deficiency. General observations from the study: Other subsets showed about 10-fold reductions, but Treg unique TCR beta sequences fell roughly 100-fold in these patients. In Omenn syndrome, Treg and Tconv repertoires overlapped >90%.

Concerning this clone itself: Its matching antigen is unknown.

The V end was cut by 1 base, the J end by 8 bases, with 20 bases between. Germline V gene data show CDR1 as SGHVS and CDR2 as FNYEAQ. The CDR3 contains 16 residues. Produced via immunoSEQ multiplex PCR; TCRdb's table is partial and in-frame only. Of tens of thousands of clones in the sample, 89% were seen once. This sample also appeared in a second study, on regulatory T cells. From that second work: The PCR used 52 TRBV and 13 TRBJ primers.

Sequencing was carried out using CD8+ T cells sorted from blood. The chain links TRBV7-6 to TRBJ1-2; a weak D match, TRBD1 (5 bases). This receptor was obtained from a human donor in good health. CDR3 residues: CASSLGTSGARSGYTF. The CDR3 nucleotides read TGTGCCAGCAGCTTAGGAACGTCCGGGGCCCGAAGCGGCTACACCTTC.